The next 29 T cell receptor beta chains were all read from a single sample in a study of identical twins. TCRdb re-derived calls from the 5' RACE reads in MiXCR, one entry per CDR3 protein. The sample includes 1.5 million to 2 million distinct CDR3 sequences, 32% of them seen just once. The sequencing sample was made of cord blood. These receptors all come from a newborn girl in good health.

The CDR3 DNA is TGTGCCAGCAGTGAATTTGGGCTCTACAATGAGCAGTTCTTC. It encodes CASSEFGLYNEQFF. The rearrangement uses TRBV6-1 and TRBJ2-1; D gene unclear. Looked up from germline, CDR1 is MNHNS and CDR2 is SASEGT. Trimming cost V 2 bases and J 3 bases, with 8 bases left between them. The CDR3 is made up of 14 amino acids.

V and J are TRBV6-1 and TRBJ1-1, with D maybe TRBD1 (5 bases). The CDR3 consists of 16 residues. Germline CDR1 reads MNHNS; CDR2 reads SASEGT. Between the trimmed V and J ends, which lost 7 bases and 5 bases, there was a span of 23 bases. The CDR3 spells CASTSIGGVRGTEAFF. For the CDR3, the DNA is TGTGCCAGCACCTCCATAGGAGGGGTCCGGGGGACTGAAGCTTTCTTT.

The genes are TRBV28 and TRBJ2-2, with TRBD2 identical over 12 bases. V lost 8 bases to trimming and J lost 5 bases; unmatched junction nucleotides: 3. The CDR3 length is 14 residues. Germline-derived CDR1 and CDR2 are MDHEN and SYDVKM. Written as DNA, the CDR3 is TGTGCCAGCCCTAGCGGGAGGGAAACCGGGGAGCTGTTTTTT. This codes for CASPSGRETGELFF.

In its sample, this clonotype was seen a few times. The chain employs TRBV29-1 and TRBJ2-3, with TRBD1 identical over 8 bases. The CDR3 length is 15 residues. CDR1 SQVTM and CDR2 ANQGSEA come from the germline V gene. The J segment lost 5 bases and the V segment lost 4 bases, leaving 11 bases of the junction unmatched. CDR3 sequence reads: CSVGIAGGGRDTQYF. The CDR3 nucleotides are TGCAGCGTTGGGATCGCAGGGGGCGGCAGAGATACGCAGTATTTT.

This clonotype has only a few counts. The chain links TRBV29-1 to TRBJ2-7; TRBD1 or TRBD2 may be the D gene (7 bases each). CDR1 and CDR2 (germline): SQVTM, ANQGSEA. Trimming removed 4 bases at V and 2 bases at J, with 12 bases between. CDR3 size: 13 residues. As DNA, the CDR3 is TGCAGCGTTGCAGGGGGGGTTACCTACGAGCAGTACTTC. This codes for CSVAGGVTYEQYF.

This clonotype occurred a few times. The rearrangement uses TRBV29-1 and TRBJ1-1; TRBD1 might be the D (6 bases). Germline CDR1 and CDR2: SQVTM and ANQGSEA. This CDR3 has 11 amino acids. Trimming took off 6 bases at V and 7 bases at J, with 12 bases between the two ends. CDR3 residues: CSVPRGSEAFF. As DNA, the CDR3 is TGCAGCGTCCCCAGGGGAAGTGAAGCTTTCTTT. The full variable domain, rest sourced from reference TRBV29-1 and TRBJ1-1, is SAVISQKPSRDICQRGTSLTIQCQVDSQVTMMFWYRQQPGQSLTLIATANQGSEATYESGFVIDKFPISRPNLTFSTLTVSNMSPEDSSIYLCSVPRGSEAFFGQGTRLTVV.

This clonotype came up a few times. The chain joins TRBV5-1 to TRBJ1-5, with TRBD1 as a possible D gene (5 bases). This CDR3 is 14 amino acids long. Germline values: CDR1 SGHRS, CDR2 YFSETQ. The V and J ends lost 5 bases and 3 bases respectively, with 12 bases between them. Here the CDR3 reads CASRPGRDNQPQHF. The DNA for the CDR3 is TGCGCCAGCAGACCGGGACGGGACAATCAGCCCCAGCATTTT.

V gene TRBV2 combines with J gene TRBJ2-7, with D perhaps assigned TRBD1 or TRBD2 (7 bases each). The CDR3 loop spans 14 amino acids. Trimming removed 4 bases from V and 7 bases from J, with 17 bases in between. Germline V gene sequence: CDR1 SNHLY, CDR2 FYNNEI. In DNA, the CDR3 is TGTGCCAGCAGTGGAACAGGGGACTACAATGAGCAGTACTTC. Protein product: CASSGTGDYNEQYF.

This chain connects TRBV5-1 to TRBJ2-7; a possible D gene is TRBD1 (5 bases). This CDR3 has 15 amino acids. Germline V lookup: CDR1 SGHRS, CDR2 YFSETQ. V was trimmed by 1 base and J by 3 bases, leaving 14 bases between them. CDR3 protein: CASSLTGPSFYEQYF. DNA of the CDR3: TGCGCCAGCAGCTTGACAGGACCCTCCTTCTACGAGCAGTACTTC.

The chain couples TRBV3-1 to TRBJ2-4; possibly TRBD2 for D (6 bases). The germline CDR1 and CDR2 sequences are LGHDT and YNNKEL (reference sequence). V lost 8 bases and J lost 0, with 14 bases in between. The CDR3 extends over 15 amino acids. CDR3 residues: CASAIGLLAKNIQYF. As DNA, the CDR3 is TGTGCCAGCGCCATTGGACTATTAGCCAAAAACATTCAGTACTTC.

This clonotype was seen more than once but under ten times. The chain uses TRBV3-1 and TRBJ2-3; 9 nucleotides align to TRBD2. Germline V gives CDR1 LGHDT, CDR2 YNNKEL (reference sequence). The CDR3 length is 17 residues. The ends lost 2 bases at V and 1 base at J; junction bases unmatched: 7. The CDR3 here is CASSQSWTSARTDTQYF. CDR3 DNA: TGTGCCAGCAGCCAATCCTGGACTAGCGCTCGCACAGATACGCAGTATTTT.

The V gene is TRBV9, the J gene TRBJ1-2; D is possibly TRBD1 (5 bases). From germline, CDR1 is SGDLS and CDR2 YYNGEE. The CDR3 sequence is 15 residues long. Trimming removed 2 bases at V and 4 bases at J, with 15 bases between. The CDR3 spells CASSVDRDGPYGYTF. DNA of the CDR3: TGTGCCAGCAGCGTGGACCGGGACGGACCCTATGGCTACACCTTC.

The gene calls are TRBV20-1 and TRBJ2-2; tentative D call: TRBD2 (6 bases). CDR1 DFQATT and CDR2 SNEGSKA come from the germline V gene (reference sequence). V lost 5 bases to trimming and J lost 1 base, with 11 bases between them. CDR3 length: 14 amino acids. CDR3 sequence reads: CSAPRLENTGELFF. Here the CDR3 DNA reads TGCAGTGCTCCCCGACTAGAGAACACCGGGGAGCTGTTTTTT.

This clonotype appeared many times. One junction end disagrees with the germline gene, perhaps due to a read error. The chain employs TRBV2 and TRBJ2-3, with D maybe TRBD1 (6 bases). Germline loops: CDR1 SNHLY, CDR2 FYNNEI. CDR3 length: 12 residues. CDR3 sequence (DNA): TGCGCCAGCAGACAGGGCACAGATACGCAGTATTTT. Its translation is CASRQGTDTQYF.

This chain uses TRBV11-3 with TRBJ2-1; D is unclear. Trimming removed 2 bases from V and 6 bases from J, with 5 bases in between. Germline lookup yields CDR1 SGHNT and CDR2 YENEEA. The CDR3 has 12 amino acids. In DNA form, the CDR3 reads TGTGCCAGCAGCTTATCCACCAATGAGCAGTTCTTC. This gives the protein CASSLSTNEQFF.

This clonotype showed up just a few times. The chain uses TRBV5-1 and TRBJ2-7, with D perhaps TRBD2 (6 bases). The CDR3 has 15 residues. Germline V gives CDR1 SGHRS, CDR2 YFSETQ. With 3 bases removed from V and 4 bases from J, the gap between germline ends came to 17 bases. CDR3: CASSWFGGNDYEQYF. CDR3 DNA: TGCGCCAGCAGCTGGTTCGGGGGAAATGATTACGAGCAGTACTTC.

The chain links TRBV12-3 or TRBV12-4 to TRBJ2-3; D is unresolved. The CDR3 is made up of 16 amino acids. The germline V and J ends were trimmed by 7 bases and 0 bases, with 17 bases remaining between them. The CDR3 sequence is CASTSRFGSSTDTQYF. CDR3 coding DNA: TGTGCCAGCACCTCTAGATTTGGGTCTAGCACAGATACGCAGTATTTT.

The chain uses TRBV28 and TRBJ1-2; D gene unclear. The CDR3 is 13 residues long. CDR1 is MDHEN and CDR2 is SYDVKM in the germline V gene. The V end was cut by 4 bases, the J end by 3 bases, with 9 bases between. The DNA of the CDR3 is TGTGCCAGCAGTTCGAATAACCACTATGGCTACACCTTC. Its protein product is CASSSNNHYGYTF.

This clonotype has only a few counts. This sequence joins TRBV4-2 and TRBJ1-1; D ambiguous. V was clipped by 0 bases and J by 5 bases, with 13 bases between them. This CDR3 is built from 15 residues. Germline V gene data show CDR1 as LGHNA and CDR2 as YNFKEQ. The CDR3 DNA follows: TGTGCCAGCAGCCAAGAAAGCAGGAGAGGGACTGAAGCTTTCTTT. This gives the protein CASSQESRRGTEAFF.

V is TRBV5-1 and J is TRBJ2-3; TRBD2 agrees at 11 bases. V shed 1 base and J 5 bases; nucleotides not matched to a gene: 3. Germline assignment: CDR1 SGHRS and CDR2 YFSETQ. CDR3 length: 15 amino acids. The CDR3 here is CASSLNGLAGDTQYF. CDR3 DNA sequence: TGCGCCAGCAGCTTGAACGGACTAGCGGGAGATACGCAGTATTTT.

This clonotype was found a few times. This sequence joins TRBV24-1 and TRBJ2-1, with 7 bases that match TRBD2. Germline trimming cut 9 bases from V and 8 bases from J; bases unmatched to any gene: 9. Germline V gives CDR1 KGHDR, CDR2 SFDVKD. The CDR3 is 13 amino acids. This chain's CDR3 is CATPNGGLHEQFF. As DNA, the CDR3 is TGTGCCACCCCCAACGGGGGGTTGCATGAGCAGTTCTTC.

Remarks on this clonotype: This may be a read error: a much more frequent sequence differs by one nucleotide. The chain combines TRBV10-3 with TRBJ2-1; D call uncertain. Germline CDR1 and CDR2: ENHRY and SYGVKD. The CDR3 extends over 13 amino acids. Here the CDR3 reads CAISEDIGNEPFF. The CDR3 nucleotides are TGTGCCATCAGTGAGGACATCGGCAATGAGCCGTTCTTC.

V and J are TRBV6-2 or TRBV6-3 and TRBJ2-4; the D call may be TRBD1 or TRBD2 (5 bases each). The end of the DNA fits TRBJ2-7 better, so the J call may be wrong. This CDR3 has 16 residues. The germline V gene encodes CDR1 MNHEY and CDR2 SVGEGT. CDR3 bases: TGTGCCAGCAGTCAGTCGGGGCGAGTCCGTAAGGACGAGCAGTACTTC. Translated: CASSQSGRVRKDEQYF.

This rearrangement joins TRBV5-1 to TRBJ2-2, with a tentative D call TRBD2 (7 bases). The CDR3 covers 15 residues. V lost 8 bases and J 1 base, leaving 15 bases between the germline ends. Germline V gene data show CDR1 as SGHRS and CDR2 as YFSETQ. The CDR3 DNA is TGCGCCAGTTGCACGGGGGGCCTGAACACCGGGGAGCTGTTTTTT. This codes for CASCTGGLNTGELFF. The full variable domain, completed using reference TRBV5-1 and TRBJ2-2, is KAGVTQTPRYLIKTRGQQVTLSCSPISGHRSVSWYQQTPGQGLQFLFEYFSETQRNKGNFPGRFSGRQFSNSRSEMNVSTLELGDSALYLCASCTGGLNTGELFFGEGSRLTVL.

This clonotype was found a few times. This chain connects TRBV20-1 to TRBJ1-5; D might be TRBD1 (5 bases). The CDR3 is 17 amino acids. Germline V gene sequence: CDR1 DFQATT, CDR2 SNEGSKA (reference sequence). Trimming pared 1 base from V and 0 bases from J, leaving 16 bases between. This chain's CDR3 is CSARGVGDFHSNQPQHF. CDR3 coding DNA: TGCAGTGCTAGAGGGGTGGGGGACTTTCATAGCAATCAGCCCCAGCATTTT.

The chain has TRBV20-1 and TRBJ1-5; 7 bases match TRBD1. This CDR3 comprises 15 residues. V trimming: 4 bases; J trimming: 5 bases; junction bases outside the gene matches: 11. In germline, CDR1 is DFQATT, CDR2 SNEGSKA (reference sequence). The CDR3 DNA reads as TGCAGTGCTACCTTAGACAGGGCTGGAGATCAGCCCCAGCATTTT. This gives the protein CSATLDRAGDQPQHF.

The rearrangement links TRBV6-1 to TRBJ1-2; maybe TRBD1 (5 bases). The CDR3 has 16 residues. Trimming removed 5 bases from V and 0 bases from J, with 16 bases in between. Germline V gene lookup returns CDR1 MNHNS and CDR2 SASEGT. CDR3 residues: CASSSQGSGTNYGYTF. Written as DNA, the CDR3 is TGTGCCAGCAGTTCCCAGGGTTCGGGAACTAACTATGGCTACACCTTC.

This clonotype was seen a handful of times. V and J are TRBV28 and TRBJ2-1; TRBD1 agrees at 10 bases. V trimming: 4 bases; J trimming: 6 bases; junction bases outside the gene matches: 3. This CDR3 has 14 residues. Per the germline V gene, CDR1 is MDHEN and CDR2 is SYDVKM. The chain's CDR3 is CASSSGQGSNEQFF. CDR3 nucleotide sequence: TGTGCCAGCAGTTCGGGACAGGGGAGCAATGAGCAGTTCTTC.

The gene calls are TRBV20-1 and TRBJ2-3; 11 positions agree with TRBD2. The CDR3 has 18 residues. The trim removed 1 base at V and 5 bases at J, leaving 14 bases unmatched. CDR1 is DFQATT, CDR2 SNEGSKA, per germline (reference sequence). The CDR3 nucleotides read TGCAGTGCTAGAGGAACGGCTAGCGGGGGGTTGGGCGAAGATACGCAGTATTTT. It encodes CSARGTASGGLGEDTQYF.